These 28 T cell receptor beta chains were all obtained from the same sample, sequenced in a study of T cell repertoires in cytomegalovirus infection. TCRdb re-analysed the reads in MiXCR, keeping a single row per CDR3 protein. The sample yields 630,000 or so distinct CDR3 sequences, less than 25% seen once. The sample comprised CD8+ T cells from PBMCs. The receptor source for this set is a human donor in good health (CMV status not recorded). Some clones in this sample may be carry-over from other donors' samples.

This clonotype was seen ten or more times. The chain joins TRBV7-9 to TRBJ1-5; D is undetermined. This CDR3 has 14 amino acids. Trimming removed 3 bases at V and 6 bases at J, with 12 bases between. The germline V gene has CDR1 SEHNR and CDR2 FQNEAQ (reference sequence). The CDR3 sequence is CASSLGSVGQPQHF. DNA of the CDR3: TGTGCCAGCAGCTTGGGATCAGTGGGTCAGCCCCAGCATTTT.

This clonotype has a count of ten or more. This chain joins TRBV28 and TRBJ1-1; D call uncertain. The CDR3 is 11 amino acids. V was trimmed by 1 base and J by 11 bases, leaving 8 bases between them. In germline, CDR1 is MDHEN, CDR2 SYDVKM. The CDR3 DNA reads as TGTGCCAGCAGTTTATTGAGGGAGGCTTTCTTT. It yields the protein CASSLLREAFF.

This clonotype has just a few counts. The chain combines TRBV12-3 or TRBV12-4 with TRBJ1-5; the match to TRBD1 covers 8 bases. The CDR3 runs 15 residues. V lost 4 bases and J lost 4; bases outside the gene matches: 6. CDR3 in amino acids: CASSSGGIGNQPQHF. The CDR3 bases are TGTGCCAGCAGTTCAGGGGGCATAGGGAATCAGCCCCAGCATTTT.

This chain connects TRBV20-1 to TRBJ2-7; D is ambiguous. This CDR3 comprises 14 residues. The V end lost 0 bases, the J end lost 3 bases, and 12 bases lay between the germline ends. The germline CDR1 and CDR2 sequences are DFQATT and SNEGSKA (reference sequence). In nucleotides, the CDR3 is TGCAGTGCTAGAGATCGCGGCGACGGCTACGAGCAGTACTTC. Translating it yields CSARDRGDGYEQYF.

The gene calls are TRBV29-1 and TRBJ2-7; D possibly corresponds to TRBD2 (6 bases). The CDR3 spans 13 residues. Germline loops: CDR1 SQVTM, CDR2 ANQGSEA. V lost 6 bases to trimming and J lost 0 bases, with 12 bases between them. The CDR3 is CSVSGGTSYEQYF. The CDR3 DNA is TGCAGCGTCTCCGGAGGGACCTCCTACGAGCAGTACTTC.

This chain connects TRBV9 to TRBJ1-6; D may be TRBD1 (6 bases). In germline, CDR1 is SGDLS, CDR2 YYNGEE. The CDR3 spans 12 residues. Trimming cost V 7 bases and J 5 bases, with 7 bases left between them. CDR3 nucleotides: TGTGCCAGCCAGGGGAATAATTCACCCCTCCACTTT. Protein product: CASQGNNSPLHF.

This clonotype came up a few times. V and J are TRBV25-1 and TRBJ2-1; weak D call: TRBD1 (5 bases). This CDR3 is built from 15 residues. Germline CDR1 reads MGHDK; CDR2 reads SYGVNS. Trimming took 1 base from V and 3 from J, leaving 10 bases between them. CDR3 region: CASSELLGDYNEQFF. CDR3 DNA sequence: TGTGCCAGCAGTGAATTATTAGGGGACTACAATGAGCAGTTCTTC.

This clonotype was detected many times. This chain links TRBV7-9 with TRBJ2-2; 8 bases map to TRBD2. Germline-derived CDR1 and CDR2 are SEHNR and FQNEAQ (reference sequence). The CDR3 spans 13 residues. The CDR3 loop reads CVVLAGNTGELFF. The CDR3 nucleotides are TGTGTCGTGCTAGCGGGGAACACCGGGGAGCTGTTTTTT.

The chain recombines TRBV6-5 with TRBJ2-7; D call uncertain. Trimming stripped 6 bases from V and 4 bases from J, with 19 bases between. The CDR3 loop spans 15 amino acids. Germline values: CDR1 MNHEY, CDR2 SVGAGI. CDR3 in amino acids: CASRKTPGLRYEQYF. The CDR3 nucleotides read TGTGCCAGCAGGAAAACTCCCGGTCTTCGGTACGAGCAGTACTTC.

The sample holds a few counts of this clonotype. This chain uses TRBV12-3 or TRBV12-4 with TRBJ2-1; the match to TRBD2 covers 7 bases. The CDR3 loop spans 14 amino acids. With 5 bases clipped from V and 9 bases from J, the junction kept 10 bases outside the gene matches. CDR3 in amino acids: CASSTQRGAGEQFF. CDR3 sequence (DNA): TGTGCCAGCAGTACACAGCGGGGTGCGGGTGAGCAGTTCTTC.

The chain links TRBV27 to TRBJ2-1; 8 nucleotides agree with TRBD2. Germline CDR1 and CDR2: MNHEY and SMNVEV (reference sequence). Trimming cost V 3 bases and J 1 base; bases outside gene matches: 11. The CDR3 spans 18 residues. The CDR3 DNA reads TGTGCCAGCAGTTTTGGTCCGGGGGGGGGCCTATCCTACAATGAGCAGTTCTTC. As protein: CASSFGPGGGLSYNEQFF.

In its sample, this clonotype was seen many times. The rearrangement uses TRBV7-9 and TRBJ2-5; 8 nucleotides align to TRBD1. The V segment lost 9 bases and the J segment 2 bases; nucleotides outside the gene matches: 5. The CDR3 spans 13 residues. Per germline, CDR1 SEHNR and CDR2 FQNEAQ (reference sequence). The CDR3 DNA is TGTGCCAGTGACGGGACAGGACAAGAGACCCAGTACTTC. Its protein product is CASDGTGQETQYF.

This sequence joins TRBV19 and TRBJ2-1; D not certain. The CDR3 is made up of 15 amino acids. The germline V and J ends were trimmed by 5 bases and 2 bases, with 13 bases remaining between them. CDR1 and CDR2 from the germline V gene are LNHDA and SQIVND (reference sequence). The CDR3 loop reads CASSPSTSTYNEQFF. The CDR3 nucleotides read TGTGCCAGTAGTCCATCAACTTCGACCTACAATGAGCAGTTCTTC.

J is TRBJ2-5 and V is TRBV4-2; 9 bases line up with TRBD2. Trimming cost V 0 bases and J 5 bases; bases outside gene matches: 10. Germline assignment: CDR1 LGHNA and CDR2 YNFKEQ. This CDR3 comprises 17 residues. CDR3 residues: CASSQDSVAGGVETQYF. CDR3 nucleotides: TGTGCCAGCAGCCAAGACTCTGTGGCGGGGGGGGTGGAGACCCAGTACTTC.

This clonotype was picked up many times. This chain joins TRBV27 and TRBJ2-3; no reliable D call. V was clipped by 2 bases and J by 1 base, with 10 bases between them. This CDR3 is 15 amino acids long. CDR1 and CDR2 (germline): MNHEY, SMNVEV (reference sequence). CDR3 nucleotides: TGTGCCAGCAGTTTAATCCACTTGGGCACAGATACGCAGTATTTT. Translating it yields CASSLIHLGTDTQYF.

At least ten counts were recorded for this clonotype. The gene calls are TRBV7-6 and TRBJ1-1; the D gene is possibly TRBD1 (5 bases). CDR3 length: 14 amino acids. Germline loops: CDR1 SGHVS, CDR2 FNYEAQ. Trimming stripped 5 bases from V and 1 base from J, with 11 bases between. CDR3 amino acids: CASSRQRQNTEAFF. CDR3 nucleotides: TGTGCCAGCAGCCGACAGAGACAGAACACTGAAGCTTTCTTT.

The sample holds a few counts of this clonotype. The V and J genes are TRBV2 and TRBJ2-2; D remains unclear. V was shortened by 1 base and J by 1 base, with 10 bases between the two germline ends. Germline CDR1 and CDR2: SNHLY and FYNNEI. The CDR3 has 16 residues. The CDR3 is CASSEGTLGNTGELFF. CDR3 bases: TGTGCCAGCAGTGAAGGAACTCTGGGGAACACCGGGGAGCTGTTTTTT. Full variable domain (outside the CDR3, taken from reference TRBV2 and TRBJ2-2): EPEVTQTPSHQVTQMGQEVILRCVPISNHLYFYWYRQILGQKVEFLVSFYNNEISEKSEIFDDQFSVERPDGSNFTLKIRSTKLEDSAMYFCASSEGTLGNTGELFFGEGSRLTVL.

The gene calls are TRBV20-1 and TRBJ1-2; D not resolved. The CDR3 runs to 14 residues. Germline-derived CDR1 and CDR2 are DFQATT and SNEGSKA (reference sequence). V lost 5 bases and J lost 2, with 15 bases in between. CDR3 in DNA: TGCAGTGCTCTAGACGGACGACGGAACTATGGCTACACCTTC. Amino acid sequence: CSALDGRRNYGYTF.

This clonotype has at least ten counts. The rearrangement links TRBV12-5 to TRBJ1-1, with unresolved D. The germline CDR1 and CDR2 sequences are LGHNT and FRNRAP. Trimming cost V 0 bases and J 7 bases, with 18 bases left between them. The CDR3 contains 16 residues. The CDR3 sequence: CASGLVSDGNSGEAFF. The CDR3 nucleotides are TGTGCTAGTGGTTTGGTTTCGGACGGCAACAGCGGTGAAGCTTTCTTT.

The sample holds a few counts of this clonotype. The V gene is TRBV20-1, the J gene TRBJ1-5; 11 positions agree with TRBD1. The CDR3 is 14 residues long. Germline V gene lookup returns CDR1 DFQATT and CDR2 SNEGSKA (reference sequence). Losses at the gene ends were 3 bases for V and 6 bases for J; bases not matched to a gene: 4. CDR3 sequence: CSARDRGLSQPQHF. The CDR3 DNA sequence: TGCAGTGCTAGGGACAGGGGGCTTTCTCAGCCCCAGCATTTT.

This clonotype appeared a few times. CDR3 loop: CASSPRDREYEQYV. As DNA, the CDR3 is TGTGCCAGCAGCCCCCGGGACAGAGAATACGAGCAGTACGTC. The rearrangement links TRBV7-9 to TRBJ2-7; 7 bases fit TRBD1. CDR3 length equals 14 residues. The germline gives CDR1 SEHNR, CDR2 FQNEAQ (reference sequence). J gave up 4 bases and V 5 bases, and 8 bases lay outside the gene matches.

J is TRBJ2-3 and V is TRBV7-9; TRBD2 matches 9 bases. Germline V gene lookup returns CDR1 SEHNR and CDR2 FQNEAQ (reference sequence). V shed 5 bases, J shed 5 bases, and the junction held 11 bases outside the gene matches. The CDR3 contains 16 residues. The DNA of the CDR3 is TGTGCCAGCAGCCATCCGGCGGGGGGGCCGGGAGATACGCAGTATTTT. Translation gives CASSHPAGGPGDTQYF.

The J gene is TRBJ2-7, the V gene TRBV6-6; 7 nucleotides match TRBD1. Germline V gives CDR1 MNHNY, CDR2 SVGAGI (reference sequence). The CDR3 is 16 amino acids. Trimming removed 6 bases from V and 4 bases from J; junction bases left unmatched: 15. The CDR3 region is CASSLGTVVNKYEQYF. As DNA, the CDR3 is TGTGCCAGCAGCCTCGGGACAGTAGTCAACAAGTACGAGCAGTACTTC.

The chain joins TRBV7-9 to TRBJ1-1; D is unclear. CDR1 SEHNR and CDR2 FQNEAQ come from the germline V gene (reference sequence). Trimming stripped 3 bases from V and 4 bases from J, with 9 bases between. The length of the CDR3 is 13 residues. The CDR3 region has the DNA TGTGCCAGCAGCTTTGGGTCTGTCACTGAAGCTTTCTTT. Translated: CASSFGSVTEAFF.

The chain carries TRBV20-1 and TRBJ2-1; 9 nucleotides line up with TRBD2. The CDR3 totals 19 residues. V gave up 6 bases and J gave up 0 bases; unmatched junction bases: 18. CDR1 DFQATT and CDR2 SNEGSKA come from the germline V gene (reference sequence). CDR3 residues: CSARPSVRGGRISYNEQFF. CDR3 bases: TGCAGTGCCAGACCCTCCGTGCGGGGGGGGAGGATCTCCTACAATGAGCAGTTCTTC.

This clonotype appeared a few times. The rearrangement joins TRBV20-1 to TRBJ2-2; TRBD1 matches 9 bases. Trimming cost V 5 bases and J 7 bases; bases outside gene matches: 5. The V gene's germline CDR1 is DFQATT and CDR2 SNEGSKA (reference sequence). CDR3 size: 13 residues. In DNA, the CDR3 is TGCAGTGCTCGGGACAGGGCGTTCGGGGAGCTGTTTTTT. Protein: CSARDRAFGELFF.

About this clonotype: This may be a read error: a much more frequent sequence differs by one nucleotide. The chain joins TRBV28 to TRBJ1-5; no firm D call. This CDR3 contains 13 residues. Germline V gene sequence: CDR1 MDHEN, CDR2 SYDVKM. Trimming pared 2 bases from V and 7 bases from J, leaving 9 bases between. DNA of the CDR3: TGTGCCAGCAGTTTACCTCTGGACCAGCCCCAGCATTTT. Translated: CASSLPLDQPQHF.

This clonotype was recorded many times. The chain is built from TRBV7-2 and TRBJ2-5, with no clear D. The CDR3 extends over 16 amino acids. Germline V gene lookup returns CDR1 SGHTA and CDR2 FQGNSA. Trimming took 0 bases from V and 5 from J, leaving 16 bases between them. The CDR3 bases are TGTGCCAGCAGCTTAGCGGTGACCACCTTCTTGGAGACCCAGTACTTC. This encodes CASSLAVTTFLETQYF.